Listed below are T cell receptor beta chains from one sample, sequenced in a study of T cells in localized non-small cell lung cancer. Clones were sequenced by immunoSEQ multiplex PCR, and TCRdb holds only the in-frame ones, with some missing. Altogether tens of thousands of clones are present, 65% to 90% being singletons, with the ten largest covering approximately 7%. Specimen: peripheral blood mononuclear cells, collected before any cancer treatment. These receptors all stem from a male donor older than 55 with stage II lung adenocarcinoma. The CDR3 runs from the conserved cysteine through the conserved F or W. D genes are given only for firm matches. Some rows have no size entry. The others give once, few or many, or a class for an expanded clone.

V	size	J	D	CDR3	DNA
TRBV28	.	TRBJ1-5	.	CASGGNQPQHF	TGTGCCAGCGGTGGCAATCAGCCCCAGCATTTT
TRBV4-2	.	TRBJ2-2	.	CASSKGTGAGTGELFF	TGTGCCAGCAGCAAGGGAACAGGGGCGGGAACCGGGGAGCTGTTTTTT
TRBV19	.	TRBJ1-5	.	CASRDGHLGQPQHF	TGTGCCAGTAGGGATGGACACTTGGGGCAGCCCCAGCATTTT
TRBV6-5	once	TRBJ1-5	.	CASSYSAASNQPQHF	TGTGCCAGCAGTTACTCGGCGGCGTCGAATCAGCCCCAGCATTTT
TRBV18	.	TRBJ1-5	.	CASSPGTGREYSNQPQHF	TGTGCCAGCTCACCAGGCACAGGGAGGGAATATAGCAATCAGCCCCAGCATTTT
TRBV18	.	TRBJ1-4	.	CASSLGPTNEKLFF	TGTGCCAGCTCCCTGGGACCGACTAATGAAAAACTGTTTTTT
TRBV27	.	TRBJ1-2	.	CASSRMRGYGYTF	TGTGCCAGCAGTCGGATGAGGGGCTATGGCTACACCTTC
TRBV9	.	TRBJ2-1	TRBD2	CASSVEPGRGFYEQFF	TGTGCCAGCAGCGTAGAGCCAGGGAGGGGTTTCTATGAGCAGTTCTTC
TRBV6-5	.	TRBJ1-1	.	CASSDFTEAFF	TGTGCCAGCAGTGATTTCACTGAAGCTTTCTTT
TRBV6-5	.	TRBJ2-2	TRBD1	CASSSTGGSFGELFF	TGTGCCAGCAGTTCGACAGGGGGCTCTTTCGGGGAGCTGTTTTTT
TRBV27	.	TRBJ1-5	.	CASSPDSGNQPQHF	TGTGCCAGCAGTCCGGACAGCGGCAATCAGCCCCAGCATTTT
TRBV7-3	few	TRBJ1-1	.	CASSLATSNTEAFF	TGTGCCAGCAGCTTGGCAACATCGAACACTGAAGCTTTCTTT
TRBV5-1	.	TRBJ2-3	TRBD1	CASSQDRGVVTDTQYF	TGCGCCAGCAGCCAGGACAGGGGAGTAGTCACAGATACGCAGTATTTT
TRBV6-1	few	TRBJ1-2	TRBD1	CASSEGQGAYYTF	TGTGCCAGCAGTGAGGGACAGGGGGCTTACTACACCTTC
TRBV27	.	TRBJ1-1	TRBD1	CASSSLQGRRTEAFF	TGTGCCAGCAGTTCCCTACAGGGGAGGAGAACTGAAGCTTTCTTT
TRBV7-9	.	TRBJ2-3	TRBD2	CASSLRRTSGSGTDTQYF	TGTGCCAGCAGCTTAAGGCGGACTAGCGGGAGTGGCACAGATACGCAGTATTTT
TRBV7-2	.	TRBJ1-5	.	CASSLAWQQNQPQHF	TGTGCCAGCAGCTTAGCTTGGCAGCAGAATCAGCCCCAGCATTTT
TRBV19	.	TRBJ1-4	.	CASSRPIRDTTMAKLFF	TGTGCCAGTAGTCGACCGATCCGGGACACCACGATGGCCAAACTGTTTTTT
TRBV5-1	.	TRBJ1-1	.	CASSLGYGPNTEAFF	TGCGCCAGCAGCTTGGGGTATGGCCCTAACACTGAAGCTTTCTTT
TRBV4-3	medium-sized	TRBJ2-1	.	CASSHTEQFF	TGCGCCAGCAGCCACACTGAGCAGTTCTTC
TRBV7-6	.	TRBJ2-1	.	CASSSLRKSSYNEQFF	TGTGCCAGCAGCTCCCTTCGGAAGAGCTCCTACAATGAGCAGTTCTTC
TRBV5-1	.	TRBJ1-2	.	CASSASTGSYGYTF	TGCGCCAGCAGCGCCTCTACAGGGAGCTATGGCTACACCTTC
TRBV6-1	.	TRBJ1-3	.	CASSRQILSGNTIYF	TGTGCCAGCTCGAGACAGATACTCTCTGGAAACACCATATATTTT
TRBV28	.	TRBJ1-5	.	CASRGDFDQPQHF	TGTGCCAGCAGGGGGGACTTCGATCAGCCCCAGCATTTT
TRBV19	.	TRBJ2-1	TRBD2	CASSFSGSIDNEQFF	TGTGCCAGTAGTTTTAGCGGGAGTATCGACAATGAGCAGTTCTTC
TRBV5-1	.	TRBJ2-2	.	CASSLVRAGELFF	TGCGCCAGCAGCCTCGTCCGGGCCGGGGAGCTGTTTTTT
TRBV15	.	TRBJ2-7	TRBD1	CATSRGSPGTGSRSYEQYF	TGTGCCACCAGCAGGGGTAGTCCCGGGACAGGGTCAAGGTCCTACGAGCAGTACTTC
TRBV30	few	TRBJ1-6	.	CAWSWQASPLHF	TGTGCCTGGAGCTGGCAGGCCTCACCCCTCCACTTT
TRBV5-5	.	TRBJ1-2	.	CASSRWGANGYTF	TGTGCCAGCAGCCGATGGGGGGCGAATGGCTACACCTTC
TRBV18	.	TRBJ2-1	TRBD1	CASSPPNGQGFNEQFF	TGTGCCAGCTCACCACCCAACGGACAGGGTTTCAATGAGCAGTTCTTC
TRBV27	.	TRBJ1-3	.	CASSRRGSGGNTIYF	TGTGCCAGCAGCCGAAGGGGGAGCGGTGGAAACACCATATATTTT
TRBV7-9	.	TRBJ1-1	.	CASRKGAEAFF	TGTGCCAGCAGGAAGGGGGCTGAAGCTTTCTTT